Each of the 26 T cell receptor beta chains below was sequenced from the same sample in a study of blood T cell repertoires in COVID-19. Repertoires were generated with immunoSEQ multiplex PCR, while TCRdb's copy carries only in-frame clones and drops some. In the table there are over 200,000 clones, roughly 89% of which are singletons. The sample was PBMCs or T cells enriched from blood (not recorded which). The receptors stem from a man aged 35-49 years who had recovered from COVID-19.

In its sample, this clone was seen a few times. The V call is TRBV3-1 (or the pseudogene TRBV3-2), the J call TRBJ1-1, with D perhaps TRBD1 (6 bases). CDR1 is LGHDT and CDR2 is YNNKEL in the germline V gene (reference sequence). The length of the CDR3 is 14 residues. Deletions cut 4 bases from V and 1 base from J, with 10 bases between. CDR3 DNA: TGTGCCAGCAGCCCCTGGGGGCCGAACACTGAAGCTTTCTTT. This gives the protein CASSPWGPNTEAFF.

The chain couples TRBV11-3 to TRBJ1-2, with TRBD1 matching over 10 bases. The ends lost 5 bases at V and 1 base at J; junction bases unmatched: 13. The CDR3 is 18 amino acids. CDR1 is SGHNT, CDR2 YENEEA, per germline. The CDR3 sequence is CASSRYQIGQGDNYGYTF. The CDR3 DNA reads as TGTGCCAGCAGCCGTTACCAGATCGGACAGGGGGATAACTATGGCTACACCTTC.

The chain carries TRBV3-1 (or the pseudogene TRBV3-2) and TRBJ1-1, with D perhaps TRBD1 (6 bases). This CDR3 has 15 amino acids. Trimming took off 4 bases at V and 1 base at J, with 13 bases between the two ends. Germline-derived CDR1 and CDR2 are LGHDT and YNNKEL (reference sequence). The chain's CDR3 is CASSPYTGTNTEAFF. DNA for the CDR3: TGTGCCAGCAGCCCTTACACAGGGACGAACACTGAAGCTTTCTTT.

Ten or more counts support this clone. CDR3 bases: TGTGCCAGCAGCCCCCGACTAGCGGATTCCAACACCGGGGAGCTGTTTTTT. It codes for CASSPRLADSNTGELFF. The gene calls are TRBV14 and TRBJ2-2; 9 bases are shared with TRBD2. Germline assignment: CDR1 SGHDN and CDR2 FVKESK. V shed 4 bases, J shed 2 bases, and the junction held 8 bases outside the gene matches. This CDR3 is built from 17 residues.

The rearrangement uses TRBV29-1 and TRBJ2-2; 9 positions match TRBD2. CDR1 SQVTM and CDR2 ANQGSEA come from the germline V gene. With V trimmed by 7 bases and J by 0 bases, 18 bases remained unmatched. CDR3 length: 19 residues. CDR3 amino acids: CSARGGLAGDSANTGELFF. CDR3 nucleotide sequence: TGCAGCGCTCGGGGGGGACTAGCCGGAGATTCAGCGAACACCGGGGAGCTGTTTTTT.

The V call is TRBV28, the J call TRBJ2-3; a possible D gene is TRBD1 (5 bases). The CDR3 consists of 15 residues. Germline lookup yields CDR1 MDHEN and CDR2 SYDVKM. V dropped 7 bases and J dropped 2 bases, with 16 bases sitting between them. CDR3 sequence reads: CASNLGPEITDTQYF. In DNA, the CDR3 is TGTGCCAGCAACTTGGGGCCAGAGATCACAGATACGCAGTATTTT.

The rearrangement joins TRBV19 to TRBJ2-7; D perhaps matches TRBD1 (6 bases). The CDR3 spans 15 residues. Trimming removed 3 bases at V and 4 bases at J, with 16 bases between. Per the germline V gene, CDR1 is LNHDA and CDR2 is SQIVND (reference sequence). The CDR3 sequence is CASSIAPTGLYEQYF. Written as DNA, the CDR3 is TGTGCCAGTAGTATCGCCCCAACAGGGCTGTACGAGCAGTACTTC. Drawing the rest from reference TRBV19 and TRBJ2-7, the complete variable domain is DGGITQSPKYLFRKEGQNVTLSCEQNLNHDAMYWYRQDPGQGLRLIYYSQIVNDFQKGDIAEGYSVSREKKESFPLTVTSAQKNPTAFYLCASSIAPTGLYEQYFGPGTRLTVT.

The V gene is TRBV3-1 (or the pseudogene TRBV3-2), the J gene TRBJ2-3, with 8 bases fitting TRBD1. Trimming removed 3 bases from V and 1 base from J; junction bases left unmatched: 3. Germline V gene data show CDR1 as LGHDT and CDR2 as YNNKEL (reference sequence). The CDR3 is 15 residues long. In DNA form, the CDR3 reads TGTGCCAGCAGCCACTCAGGGGGCGGCACAGATACGCAGTATTTT. Translation: CASSHSGGGTDTQYF.

V is TRBV6-6 and J is TRBJ1-5; 9 nucleotides align to TRBD1. The germline V gene has CDR1 MNHNY and CDR2 SVGAGI (reference sequence). The CDR3 runs to 12 residues. J was trimmed by 5 bases and V by 8 bases; bases with no gene match: 1. The CDR3 loop is CASRQGDQPQHF. The CDR3 DNA sequence: TGTGCCAGCCGACAGGGGGATCAGCCCCAGCATTTT.

The chain has TRBV19 and TRBJ2-1; tentatively, D is TRBD2 (5 bases). CDR1 and CDR2 (germline): LNHDA, SQIVND (reference sequence). The CDR3 covers 16 residues. The germline V and J ends were trimmed by 6 bases and 8 bases, with 23 bases remaining between them. As DNA, the CDR3 is TGTGCCAGTAGGGTTGTAGGAGGCCCACAAGTCGATGAGCAGTTCTTC. It translates to CASRVVGGPQVDEQFF.

The chain combines TRBV7-6 with TRBJ1-2; 7 bases align to TRBD1. With 5 bases clipped from V and 4 bases from J, the junction kept 16 bases outside the gene matches. This CDR3 is 17 amino acids long. Germline V lookup: CDR1 SGHVS, CDR2 FNYEAQ. The CDR3 is CASSPETGQPEGYGYTF. Here the CDR3 DNA reads TGTGCCAGCAGCCCCGAGACGGGACAGCCAGAGGGCTATGGCTACACCTTC. Looking up the rest from reference TRBV7-6 and TRBJ1-2 gives the full variable domain: GAGVSQSPRYKVTKRGQDVALRCDPISGHVSLYWYRQALGQGPEFLTYFNYEAQQDKSGLPNDRFSAERPEGSISTLTIQRTEQRDSAMYRCASSPETGQPEGYGYTFGSGTRLTVV.

The chain combines TRBV9 with TRBJ1-1, with D hard to call. Germline CDR1 SGDLS, CDR2 YYNGEE. The CDR3 is 13 amino acids. The V gene lost 0 bases and the J gene lost 6 bases, with 9 bases spanning the gap. CDR3 sequence: CASSVELAAEAFF. CDR3 nucleotides: TGTGCCAGCAGCGTAGAGCTTGCGGCTGAAGCTTTCTTT.

J is TRBJ2-4 and V is TRBV11-2; no reliable D call. Deletions cut 4 bases from V and 1 base from J, with 8 bases between. Germline V gene sequence: CDR1 SGHAT, CDR2 FQNNGV. The CDR3 has 14 residues. CDR3 DNA sequence: TGTGCCAGCAGCTCCCCTATGGCCAAAAACATTCAGTACTTC. It encodes CASSSPMAKNIQYF.

The chain uses TRBV7-2 and TRBJ1-1; maybe TRBD1 (6 bases). V dropped 5 bases and J dropped 4 bases, with 20 bases sitting between them. CDR3 length: 16 residues. Germline CDR1 and CDR2: SGHTA and FQGNSA. This CDR3 is CASSKSTGPRGTEAFF. The CDR3 DNA reads TGTGCCAGCAGCAAGTCGACAGGCCCCCGCGGCACTGAAGCTTTCTTT.

The count of this clone is one. The chain has TRBV6-5 and TRBJ2-7; 8 bases line up with TRBD2. V dropped 6 bases and J dropped 0; count of bases not matched to a gene: 4. Germline V gives CDR1 MNHEY, CDR2 SVGAGI. The CDR3 has 14 residues. The CDR3 sequence: CASSPAGASYEQYF. Written as DNA, the CDR3 is TGTGCCAGCAGCCCAGCGGGGGCCTCCTACGAGCAGTACTTC.

J is TRBJ2-1 and V is TRBV6-5, with 9 positions matching TRBD2. Germline V gene lookup returns CDR1 MNHEY and CDR2 SVGAGI. V lost 0 bases to trimming and J lost 3 bases; unmatched junction nucleotides: 3. CDR3 size: 16 residues. The CDR3 coding sequence is TGTGCCAGCAGTTACTCTAGCGGGGGTATCTACAATGAGCAGTTCTTC. The encoded protein is CASSYSSGGIYNEQFF.

This chain links TRBV18 with TRBJ2-5; 12 bases match TRBD2. V shed 3 bases and J 5 bases; nucleotides not matched to a gene: 7. Germline CDR1 reads KGHSH; CDR2 reads LQKENI. The CDR3 has 16 residues. Here the CDR3 DNA reads TGTGCCAGCTCACCCTCAAGACTAGCGGGGGTGGAGACCCAGTACTTC. Its translation: CASSPSRLAGVETQYF.

This clone was observed a few times. The chain employs TRBV6-5 and TRBJ2-5, with 9 bases fitting TRBD1. The V and J ends lost 6 bases and 5 bases, in that order; junction bases with no gene match: 10. The CDR3 consists of 15 residues. CDR1 and CDR2 (germline): MNHEY, SVGAGI. The CDR3 sequence is CASRENRGRGETQYF. In nucleotides, the CDR3 is TGTGCCAGCAGGGAGAACAGGGGGCGCGGGGAGACCCAGTACTTC.

Regarding this clone: This specimen includes other DNA sequences encoding the same CDR3. V usage is TRBV3-1 (or the pseudogene TRBV3-2) and J usage is TRBJ2-2; 7 positions match TRBD2. CDR1 is LGHDT and CDR2 is YNNKEL in the germline V gene (reference sequence). This CDR3 is 15 amino acids long. The V gene end was trimmed by 3 bases and the J gene end by 2 bases; junction bases not matched to a gene: 3. In DNA, the CDR3 is TGTGCCAGCAGCCAGGGGGGGAGCAACACCGGGGAGCTGTTTTTT. Amino acid sequence: CASSQGGSNTGELFF.

The chain carries TRBV9 and TRBJ2-1, with 9 bases matching TRBD2. CDR1 is SGDLS and CDR2 is YYNGEE in the germline V gene. The ends lost 3 bases at V and 4 bases at J; junction bases unmatched: 5. The CDR3 contains 15 residues. The CDR3 is CASSARLAEYNEQFF. DNA of the CDR3: TGTGCCAGCAGCGCACGACTAGCGGAGTACAATGAGCAGTTCTTC.

On this clone: One end of the junction varies from germline; a read error may be responsible. Other DNA variants within this sample encode the same CDR3. The rearrangement uses TRBV5-4 and TRBJ1-2; D unresolved. The germline V gene encodes CDR1 SGHNT and CDR2 YYREEE (reference sequence). CDR3 size: 13 residues. CDR3 DNA sequence: TGTGCCAGCAGCATCGGGATTAACTATGGTTACACCTTC. Protein sequence: CASSIGINYGYTF.

The rearrangement uses TRBV2 and TRBJ2-7, with 10 bases fitting TRBD2. The CDR3 runs to 13 residues. J lost 4 bases, V lost 5 bases, and 2 bases had no gene match. Germline loops: CDR1 SNHLY, CDR2 FYNNEI. CDR3 in DNA: TGTGCCAGCAGTAAGACTAGCGGGTACGAGCAGTACTTC. Its protein product is CASSKTSGYEQYF.

Only a few counts were recorded for this clone. The chain uses TRBV5-6 and TRBJ2-6; possible D gene TRBD1, 6 bases. The CDR3 totals 17 residues. Trimming shortened V by 4 bases and J by 4 bases, and 18 bases separated the two germline ends. Germline V gene sequence: CDR1 SGHDT, CDR2 YYEEEE. The CDR3 sequence: CASSKLLGAGGANVLTF. The CDR3 nucleotides are TGTGCCAGCAGCAAGTTGCTGGGGGCGGGCGGGGCCAACGTCCTGACTTTC.

The V and J genes are TRBV5-1 and TRBJ2-3, with TRBD2 matching 10 bases. Trimming cost V 5 bases and J 6 bases; bases outside gene matches: 9. CDR1 and CDR2 (germline): SGHRS, YFSETQ. This CDR3 is built from 15 residues. The CDR3 coding sequence is TGCGCCAGCAGGTTAAGCGGGAGGGCCGGGGATACGCAGTATTTT. Its protein is CASRLSGRAGDTQYF.

The chain recombines TRBV5-1 with TRBJ1-2; a weak D match, TRBD1 (5 bases). Trimming removed 0 bases at V and 8 bases at J, with 14 bases between. Germline V gives CDR1 SGHRS, CDR2 YFSETQ. CDR3 length: 14 residues. The CDR3 sequence is CASSLEAREGGYTF. The CDR3 region has the DNA TGCGCCAGCAGCTTGGAGGCCAGGGAGGGCGGCTACACCTTC. Filled out from reference TRBV5-1 and TRBJ1-2, the complete variable domain reads KAGVTQTPRYLIKTRGQQVTLSCSPISGHRSVSWYQQTPGQGLQFLFEYFSETQRNKGNFPGRFSGRQFSNSRSEMNVSTLELGDSALYLCASSLEAREGGYTFGSGTRLTVV.

This chain links TRBV5-1 with TRBJ2-7; D is perhaps TRBD2 (5 bases). The CDR3 extends over 11 amino acids. From germline, CDR1 is SGHRS and CDR2 YFSETQ. V was shortened by 1 base and J by 8 bases, with 7 bases between the two germline ends. CDR3 nucleotide sequence: TGCGCCAGCAGCTTGAGAGGGAAGCAGTACTTC. Its translation: CASSLRGKQYF.